A selection of T cell receptor beta chains follows, all from one sample in a study of cytomegalovirus exposure and HLA in healthy donors. The data were produced by immunoSEQ multiplex PCR, yet TCRdb's version contains in-frame clones alone and is incomplete. The sample shows 110,000 or so clones, 70% to 85% of them seen only once. Sequencing was done on a sample of PBMCs. These receptors all stem from a man aged 40-49 years in good health and CMV-seropositive. Each CDR3 is given with its conserved first and last residue. The D gene is left open where the match is weak. Clone size is given for some rows only: seen once, a few or many times, or a class if the clone is expanded.

size: -; V: TRBV28; D: TRBD1; J: TRBJ2-7; CDR3: CASSSTGGTYEQYF; DNA: TGTGCCAGCAGTTCAACAGGGGGAACCTACGAGCAGTACTTC
size: -; V: TRBV9; D: -; J: TRBJ2-7; CDR3: CASSVAVGTLYEQYF; DNA: TGTGCCAGCAGCGTAGCTGTGGGGACACTTTACGAGCAGTACTTC
size: -; V: TRBV6-6; D: TRBD1; J: TRBJ2-3; CDR3: CASLRLSGQRADTQYF; DNA: TGTGCCAGCCTACGATTGTCGGGACAGAGGGCAGATACGCAGTATTTT
size: -; V: TRBV4-2; D: -; J: TRBJ1-6; CDR3: CASSQVARDNSPLHF; DNA: TGTGCCAGCAGCCAAGTGGCCAGGGATAATTCACCCCTCCACTTT
size: -; V: TRBV27; D: -; J: TRBJ1-1; CDR3: CASSDTGTPIRLAFF; DNA: TGTGCCAGCAGCGATACCGGGACACCCATCCGGTTAGCTTTCTTT
size: -; V: TRBV9; D: TRBD1; J: TRBJ1-6; CDR3: CASSVGGQGYSPLHF; DNA: TGTGCCAGCAGCGTAGGAGGACAGGGTTATTCACCCCTCCACTTT
size: few; V: TRBV18; D: TRBD1; J: TRBJ2-1; CDR3: CASSPQQGDSYNEQFF; DNA: TGTGCCAGCTCACCACAGCAGGGGGACTCCTACAATGAGCAGTTCTTC
size: -; V: TRBV5-1; D: -; J: TRBJ1-1; CDR3: CASSSGEYTEAFF; DNA: TGCGCCAGCAGCTCAGGGGAGTACACTGAAGCTTTCTTT
size: -; V: TRBV5-1; D: TRBD1; J: TRBJ2-7; CDR3: CASSGRDRAYEQYF; DNA: TGCGCCAGCAGCGGCCGGGACAGAGCCTACGAGCAGTACTTC
size: -; V: TRBV6-5; D: -; J: TRBJ2-4; CDR3: CASSYSRRAKNIQYF; DNA: TGTGCCAGCAGTTACTCACGTAGAGCCAAAAACATTCAGTACTTC
size: -; V: TRBV9; D: TRBD1; J: TRBJ2-3; CDR3: CASSTRTGGGTDTQYF; DNA: TGTGCCAGCAGCACCAGGACAGGGGGCGGCACAGATACGCAGTATTTT
size: once; V: TRBV11-2; D: -; J: TRBJ1-2; CDR3: CASSLAVGVNYGYTF; DNA: TGTGCCAGCAGCTTAGCAGTAGGGGTTAACTATGGCTACACCTTC
size: -; V: TRBV2; D: TRBD2; J: TRBJ2-3; CDR3: CASRTSASHTDTQYF; DNA: TGTGCCAGCAGAACTAGCGCCTCTCACACAGATACGCAGTATTTT
size: -; V: TRBV28; D: -; J: TRBJ2-5; CDR3: CASSPTGRETQYF; DNA: TGTGCCAGCAGCCCGACAGGCCGGGAGACCCAGTACTTC
size: -; V: TRBV5-6; D: -; J: TRBJ1-1; CDR3: CASSPGLGVAFF; DNA: TGTGCCAGCAGCCCCGGACTCGGCGTAGCTTTCTTT
size: -; V: TRBV28; D: -; J: TRBJ2-1; CDR3: CASSLRVRGVVEQFF; DNA: TGTGCCAGCAGTTTAAGGGTCAGGGGGGTAGTAGAGCAGTTCTTC
size: -; V: TRBV4-2; D: -; J: TRBJ2-7; CDR3: CASSQDPSFNEQYF; DNA: TGTGCCAGCAGCCAAGATCCTAGTTTCAACGAGCAGTACTTC
size: -; V: TRBV28; D: -; J: TRBJ2-7; CDR3: CASSRGSAYEQYF; DNA: TGTGCCAGCAGTCGAGGGTCCGCATACGAGCAGTACTTC
size: few; V: TRBV5-1; D: TRBD1; J: TRBJ2-7; CDR3: CASSYGSGDRGYEQYF; DNA: TGCGCCAGCAGCTATGGTTCGGGGGACAGGGGTTACGAGCAGTACTTC
size: -; V: TRBV7-3; D: TRBD1; J: TRBJ2-7; CDR3: CASSPRQGGPYEQYF; DNA: TGTGCCAGCAGCCCCCGACAGGGGGGGCCCTACGAGCAGTACTTC
size: -; V: TRBV9; D: -; J: TRBJ2-2; CDR3: CASSATIKTETGELFF; DNA: TGTGCCAGCAGCGCGACGATCAAGACAGAGACCGGGGAGCTGTTTTTT
size: -; V: TRBV18; D: TRBD1; J: TRBJ2-7; CDR3: CASSQRTGFYEQYF; DNA: TGTGCCAGCTCACAACGGACAGGTTTTTACGAGCAGTACTTC
size: few; V: TRBV6-1; D: -; J: TRBJ2-3; CDR3: CASSGEGGDTQYF; DNA: TGTGCCAGCAGTGGTGAGGGTGGGGATACGCAGTATTTT
size: few; V: TRBV19; D: TRBD1; J: TRBJ2-7; CDR3: CASTNVAGGYEQYF; DNA: TGTGCCAGTACTAACGTGGCAGGGGGCTACGAGCAGTACTTC
size: -; V: TRBV7-9; D: TRBD1; J: TRBJ1-4; CDR3: CASSLGQGGEKLFF; DNA: TGTGCCAGCAGCTTGGGACAGGGAGGTGAAAAACTGTTTTTT
size: -; V: TRBV27; D: TRBD1; J: TRBJ2-5; CDR3: CASSPGQGRETQYF; DNA: TGTGCCAGCAGTCCCGGACAGGGGAGGGAGACCCAGTACTTC
size: -; V: TRBV10-3; D: -; J: TRBJ2-7; CDR3: CAIRRSVRGEQYF; DNA: TGTGCCATCAGGCGGAGTGTGAGGGGGGAGCAGTACTTC
size: -; V: TRBV28; D: -; J: TRBJ1-6; CDR3: CASSSGNSPLHF; DNA: TGTGCCAGCAGTTCGGGTAATTCACCCCTCCACTTT
size: -; V: TRBV10-3; D: -; J: TRBJ1-5; CDR3: CATGGQANQPQHF; DNA: TGTGCCACCGGGGGGCAGGCTAATCAGCCCCAGCATTTT
size: -; V: TRBV5-4; D: TRBD1; J: TRBJ1-4; CDR3: CASSLVPGGTTNEKLFF; DNA: TGTGCCAGCAGCTTGGTTCCAGGGGGAACAACTAATGAAAAACTGTTTTTT
size: -; V: TRBV27; D: -; J: TRBJ2-7; CDR3: CASSPPSAGPYEQYF; DNA: TGTGCCAGCAGTCCGCCTAGCGCGGGACCCTACGAGCAGTACTTC
size: -; V: TRBV18; D: -; J: TRBJ1-1; CDR3: CASSEGLNTEAFF; DNA: TGTGCCAGCTCGGAGGGCCTTAACACTGAAGCTTTCTTT
size: once; V: TRBV5-8; D: TRBD1; J: TRBJ1-6; CDR3: CASSLRPLWTGGNSPLHF; DNA: TGTGCCAGCAGCTTACGACCCTTATGGACAGGGGGAAATTCACCCCTCCACTTT
size: -; V: TRBV12-5; D: -; J: TRBJ2-4; CDR3: CASGGDRPHGDF; DNA: TGTGCTAGTGGCGGCGACAGGCCCCACGGGGACTTC
size: -; V: TRBV7-9; D: -; J: TRBJ1-6; CDR3: CASSFRGQRNSPLHF; DNA: TGTGCCAGCAGCTTTAGAGGGCAGAGGAATTCACCCCTCCACTTT
size: -; V: TRBV2; D: TRBD1; J: TRBJ2-7; CDR3: CASLRQGGPEQYF; DNA: TGTGCCAGCTTGCGACAGGGGGGACCTGAGCAGTACTTC
size: few; V: TRBV28; D: -; J: TRBJ2-7; CDR3: CASSLGRGYYYEQYF; DNA: TGTGCCAGCAGTCTCGGCAGGGGCTACTACTACGAGCAGTACTTC
size: -; V: TRBV19; D: TRBD1; J: TRBJ2-5; CDR3: CASNKRTGEEQYF; DNA: TGTGCCAGTAACAAAAGGACAGGGGAGGAGCAGTACTTC
size: few; V: TRBV7-3; D: TRBD1; J: TRBJ2-7; CDR3: CASRSSGQGIYEQYF; DNA: TGTGCCAGCAGATCGTCCGGACAGGGAATCTACGAGCAGTACTTC
size: -; V: TRBV5-8; D: -; J: TRBJ2-5; CDR3: CASSLDSVETQYF; DNA: TGTGCCAGCAGCTTAGACAGTGTTGAGACCCAGTACTTC
size: -; V: TRBV11-2; D: -; J: TRBJ1-3; CDR3: CASSLELSSGNTIYF; DNA: TGTGCCAGCAGCTTAGAACTTAGCTCTGGAAACACCATATATTTT
size: once; V: TRBV7-9; D: TRBD2; J: TRBJ2-1; CDR3: CASRFGTSGGRSYNEQFF; DNA: TGTGCCAGCAGGTTCGGGACTAGCGGGGGGAGGTCCTACAATGAGCAGTTCTTC
size: -; V: TRBV27; D: TRBD1; J: TRBJ2-4; CDR3: CASSVSGTVILAKNSQYF; DNA: TGTGCCAGCAGTGTTTCCGGGACAGTAATTCTAGCCAAAAACAGTCAGTACTTC
size: few; V: TRBV7-9; D: -; J: TRBJ2-2; CDR3: CASSLAQNTGELFF; DNA: TGTGCCAGCAGCTTAGCCCAAAACACCGGGGAGCTGTTTTTT
size: -; V: TRBV5-4; D: -; J: TRBJ2-7; CDR3: CASSLKARGGVSEQYF; DNA: TGTGCCAGCAGCTTGAAGGCGCGCGGGGGCGTTTCCGAGCAGTACTTC
size: -; V: TRBV19; D: TRBD2; J: TRBJ2-7; CDR3: CASRPTSGGDEQYF; DNA: TGTGCCAGTAGGCCGACTAGCGGGGGTGACGAGCAGTACTTC
size: -; V: TRBV7-9; D: -; J: TRBJ2-2; CDR3: CASSLSGQLNTGELFF; DNA: TGTGCCAGCAGCTTAAGCGGACAGTTGAACACCGGGGAGCTGTTTTTT
size: -; V: TRBV28; D: -; J: TRBJ1-1; CDR3: CASSLPAAMNTEAFF; DNA: TGTGCCAGCAGTCTCCCCGCGGCGATGAACACTGAAGCTTTCTTT
size: -; V: TRBV7-8; D: -; J: TRBJ1-2; CDR3: CASSLDRTYGYTF; DNA: TGTGCCAGCAGTCTAGACAGAACCTATGGCTACACCTTC
size: -; V: TRBV5-8; D: -; J: TRBJ1-1; CDR3: CASSSGYRMNTEAFF; DNA: TGTGCCAGCAGCTCCGGTTACAGAATGAACACTGAAGCTTTCTTT